Listed here are 29 T cell receptor beta chains from one sample, sequenced in a study of blood T cell repertoires in COVID-19 (dated by TCRdb to 2018 to 2021). The library was generated by the immunoSEQ multiplex PCR assay. TCRdb took over this immuneACCESS table, retaining in-frame rearrangements with V and J assigned. Such tables are incomplete; in checked studies, under half of the missing clones stem from an unresolved V gene, and the remainder is unexplained. The sample records about 240,000 clones, 75% to 90% of which are singletons. The top ten clones comprise around 7.8% of the sample. The sample taken for sequencing was peripheral blood. The receptors were sampled from a man in his 60s who had recovered from COVID-19.

CDR3 sequence: CASSTARRSYNEQFF. The CDR3 DNA reads as TGTGCCAGCAGTACAGCCAGACGCTCCTACAATGAGCAGTTCTTC. The rearrangement uses TRBV2 and TRBJ2-1; D not resolved. V was pared by 5 bases and J by 0 bases, with 11 bases between. Germline V gene sequence: CDR1 SNHLY, CDR2 FYNNEI. The CDR3 is made up of 15 amino acids.

The rearrangement links TRBV19 to TRBJ2-7; 7 bases are a match to TRBD1. Germline V gene lookup returns CDR1 LNHDA and CDR2 SQIVND (reference sequence). The length of the CDR3 is 15 residues. With V trimmed by 3 bases and J by 3 bases, 8 bases remained unmatched. CDR3 sequence reads: CASSISPGQVYEQYF. The CDR3 DNA reads TGTGCCAGTAGTATTTCTCCTGGACAGGTCTACGAGCAGTACTTC.

V gene TRBV5-1 combines with J gene TRBJ2-2; no clear D gene. The CDR3 has 16 amino acids. With 4 bases removed from V and 0 bases from J, the gap between germline ends came to 13 bases. The V gene's germline CDR1 is SGHRS and CDR2 YFSETQ. CDR3 bases: TGCGCCAGCAGCCGCACTAATGCTGCGAACACCGGGGAGCTGTTTTTT. Amino acid sequence: CASSRTNAANTGELFF. Using reference TRBV5-1 and TRBJ2-2 for the parts outside the CDR3, the full variable domain is KAGVTQTPRYLIKTRGQQVTLSCSPISGHRSVSWYQQTPGQGLQFLFEYFSETQRNKGNFPGRFSGRQFSNSRSEMNVSTLELGDSALYLCASSRTNAANTGELFFGEGSRLTVL.

This chain joins TRBV18 and TRBJ2-5; tentative D call: TRBD1 (6 bases). The CDR3 covers 14 residues. V was trimmed by 6 bases and J by 4 bases, leaving 15 bases between them. CDR1 and CDR2 from the germline V gene are KGHSH and LQKENI. DNA for the CDR3: TGTGCCAGCTCTCCGAACAGGGTTTCAGAGACCCAGTACTTC. Translating it yields CASSPNRVSETQYF. The complete variable domain, with remaining parts taken from reference TRBV18 and TRBJ2-5, reads NAGVMQNPRHLVRRRGQEARLRCSPMKGHSHVYWYRQLPEEGLKFMVYLQKENIIDESGMPKERFSAEFPKEGPSILRIQQVVRGDSAAYFCASSPNRVSETQYFGPGTRLLVL.

The chain joins TRBV5-6 to TRBJ1-1; 7 nucleotides align to TRBD1. V shed 0 bases, J shed 12 bases, and the junction held 5 bases outside the gene matches. Per germline, CDR1 SGHDT and CDR2 YYEEEE. CDR3 size: 12 residues. CDR3 sequence: CASSLAGQDSFF. The CDR3 nucleotides are TGTGCCAGCAGCTTGGCAGGACAGGACTCTTTCTTT.

The genes are TRBV30 and TRBJ2-1; D unresolved. Trimming shortened V by 0 bases and J by 6 bases, and 15 bases separated the two germline ends. Germline values: CDR1 GTSNPN, CDR2 SVGIG (reference sequence). This CDR3 region has 15 residues. The CDR3 protein is CAWSVLGITLNEQFF. The CDR3 region has the DNA TGTGCCTGGAGTGTCCTGGGCATCACCCTCAATGAGCAGTTCTTC.

In its sample, this clone was seen a few times. The chain couples TRBV12-3 or TRBV12-4 to TRBJ1-2; D remains ambiguous. The ends were cut back, 5 bases at V and 7 bases at J, with 14 bases in the middle. This CDR3 is built from 13 residues. Here the CDR3 DNA reads TGTGCCAGCAGTCTAAAGTCGGGTTCTGGCTACACCTTC. It yields the protein CASSLKSGSGYTF.

This clone was observed a handful of times. CDR3: CASRRDRDHQPQHF. Here the CDR3 DNA reads TGTGCCAGCCGCCGGGACAGAGACCATCAGCCCCAGCATTTT. The chain links TRBV2 to TRBJ1-5, with 7 nucleotides matching TRBD1. V lost 8 bases and J lost 5; bases outside the gene matches: 9. Germline-derived CDR1 and CDR2 are SNHLY and FYNNEI. The CDR3 covers 14 residues.

This clone has a handful of counts. The chain uses TRBV6-5 and TRBJ1-1, with D perhaps matching TRBD1 (6 bases). The germline V gene encodes CDR1 MNHEY and CDR2 SVGAGI. The CDR3 contains 13 residues. The V end lost 6 bases, the J end lost 4 bases, and 12 bases lay between the germline ends. The CDR3 loop reads CASRRGKGTEAFF. DNA of the CDR3: TGTGCCAGCAGGAGGGGGAAAGGCACTGAAGCTTTCTTT.

The V and J genes are TRBV30 and TRBJ1-1, with 7 nucleotides matching TRBD1. In germline, CDR1 is GTSNPN, CDR2 SVGIG (reference sequence). The V segment lost 5 bases and the J segment 4 bases; nucleotides outside the gene matches: 10. This CDR3 contains 14 residues. This CDR3 is CAWSYIGGTTEAFF. The CDR3 DNA reads TGTGCCTGGTCTTACATAGGGGGCACCACTGAAGCTTTCTTT.

The rearrangement joins TRBV7-9 to TRBJ1-6; D possibly corresponds to TRBD1 (6 bases). Germline lookup yields CDR1 SEHNR and CDR2 FQNEAQ (reference sequence). This CDR3 has 14 residues. Trimming stripped 5 bases from V and 8 bases from J, with 13 bases between. CDR3 loop: CASSQTGKDSPLHF. For the CDR3, the DNA is TGTGCCAGCAGCCAAACAGGGAAGGATTCACCCCTCCACTTT.

In nucleotides, the CDR3 is TGTGCCAGCAGTGAAGGGGTAGCGGGGGGACAAGAGACCCAGTACTTC. It codes for CASSEGVAGGQETQYF. This chain links TRBV6-1 with TRBJ2-5, with 10 bases matching TRBD2. Germline V CDR1 and CDR2: MNHNS, SASEGT. CDR3 length: 16 amino acids. The V gene end was trimmed by 1 base and the J gene end by 2 bases; junction bases not matched to a gene: 4.

The chain carries TRBV3-1 (or the pseudogene TRBV3-2) and TRBJ2-5; 10 bases are shared with TRBD2. Looked up from germline, CDR1 is LGHDT and CDR2 is YNNKEL (reference sequence). The CDR3 is 15 amino acids. Trimming removed 4 bases from V and 4 bases from J; junction bases left unmatched: 6. The CDR3 nucleotides are TGTGCCAGCAGCCTCAGCGGGGGGGCTTCAGAGACCCAGTACTTC. Translation gives CASSLSGGASETQYF.

This clone was seen only once. This chain uses TRBV30 with TRBJ1-2; TRBD1 might be the D (5 bases). Germline values: CDR1 GTSNPN, CDR2 SVGIG (reference sequence). V lost 2 bases, J lost 3 bases, and 10 bases lay in between. The CDR3 covers 13 residues. As DNA, the CDR3 is TGTGCCTGGAGTTGGGGCCAGCACTATGGCTACACCTTC. Encoded protein: CAWSWGQHYGYTF.

The CDR3 sequence is CASSPTGTGGRNEKLFF. Written as DNA, the CDR3 is TGCGCCAGCAGCCCGACCGGGACAGGGGGCCGTAATGAAAAACTGTTTTTT. The rearrangement uses TRBV5-1 and TRBJ1-4, with 12 bases that match TRBD1. Germline V CDR1 and CDR2: SGHRS, YFSETQ. The CDR3 sequence is 17 residues long. J lost 4 bases, V lost 4 bases, and 8 bases had no gene match.

The V call is TRBV7-6, the J call TRBJ2-3, with TRBD2 matching 12 bases. V gave up 0 bases and J gave up 4 bases; unmatched junction bases: 2. CDR1 and CDR2 from the germline V gene are SGHVS and FNYEAQ. CDR3 length equals 16 residues. The CDR3 nucleotides read TGTGCCAGCAGCTTAGCACTAGCGGGGGGTCCAGATACGCAGTATTTT. Amino acids: CASSLALAGGPDTQYF.

The rearrangement links TRBV18 to TRBJ1-6, with D possibly TRBD1 on 6 matching bases. The CDR3 totals 16 residues. Germline CDR1 reads KGHSH; CDR2 reads LQKENI. V was pared by 2 bases and J by 0 bases, with 8 bases between. CDR3: CASSPDRPSYNSPLHF. As DNA, the CDR3 is TGTGCCAGCTCACCAGACAGGCCCTCCTATAATTCACCCCTCCACTTT.

The chain carries TRBV25-1 and TRBJ2-1; 8 bases align to TRBD1. V lost 1 base to trimming and J lost 10 bases; unmatched junction nucleotides: 6. The CDR3 length is 14 residues. The germline V gene has CDR1 MGHDK and CDR2 SYGVNS. CDR3 residues: CASSEWDTGGEQFF. CDR3 bases: TGTGCCAGCAGTGAATGGGATACAGGGGGAGAGCAGTTCTTC.

This clone turned up a few times. V is TRBV28 and J is TRBJ1-2; a weak D match, TRBD1 (6 bases). Germline CDR1 and CDR2: MDHEN and SYDVKM. V shed 5 bases and J shed 0 bases, with 10 bases lying between them. The CDR3 is 14 amino acids. The CDR3 reads CASSETGANYGYTF. The DNA of the CDR3 is TGTGCCAGCAGTGAGACAGGAGCTAACTATGGCTACACCTTC.

This clone has only one observation. The chain links TRBV15 to TRBJ1-4; no firm D call. Germline loops: CDR1 LNHNV, CDR2 YYDKDF (reference sequence). The V and J ends lost 1 base and 2 bases respectively, with 8 bases between them. The CDR3 runs to 15 residues. The DNA for the CDR3 is TGTGCCACCAGCAGAGGTCCGGTGACTAATGAAAAACTGTTTTTT. This translates into CATSRGPVTNEKLFF.

This clone was detected a few times. J is TRBJ1-2 and V is TRBV28; D possibly corresponds to TRBD1 (6 bases). CDR1 is MDHEN and CDR2 is SYDVKM in the germline V gene. With 3 bases removed from V and 5 bases from J, the gap between germline ends came to 19 bases. The CDR3 totals 16 residues. The CDR3 DNA follows: TGTGCCAGCAGTTTTCGGGGGGCAGAAATTGTGTATGGCTACACCTTC. Its protein is CASSFRGAEIVYGYTF.

This sequence joins TRBV6-6 and TRBJ1-4, with D hard to call. The CDR3 has 14 residues. V was clipped by 2 bases and J by 5 bases, with 9 bases between them. The V gene's germline CDR1 is MNHNY and CDR2 SVGAGI (reference sequence). CDR3 sequence reads: CASSYESLNEKLFF. CDR3 nucleotides: TGTGCCAGCAGTTACGAGAGTTTAAATGAAAAACTGTTTTTT.

CDR3 nucleotides: TGTGCCATCAGTGACAGGACAACTGAAGCTTTCTTT. Encoded protein: CAISDRTTEAFF. The V gene is TRBV10-3, the J gene TRBJ1-1, with D perhaps matching TRBD1 (5 bases). The V and J ends lost 3 bases and 5 bases respectively, with 7 bases between them. The V gene's germline CDR1 is ENHRY and CDR2 SYGVKD. This CDR3 comprises 12 residues.

This clone was counted once. The chain carries TRBV5-8 and TRBJ2-5; weak D call: TRBD2 (5 bases). V shed 4 bases and J shed 1 base, with 20 bases lying between them. This CDR3 has 17 residues. Germline V gives CDR1 SGHTS, CDR2 YDEGEE. The CDR3 spells CASSLDFRGEPQETQYF. CDR3 sequence (DNA): TGTGCCAGCAGCCTGGACTTCCGGGGAGAACCCCAAGAGACCCAGTACTTC.

The chain has TRBV6-6 and TRBJ1-2; 7 bases align to TRBD1. Trimming cost V 2 bases and J 6 bases; bases outside gene matches: 3. CDR1 is MNHNY and CDR2 is SVGAGI in the germline V gene (reference sequence). The CDR3 extends over 13 amino acids. In nucleotides, the CDR3 is TGTGCCAGCAGTTACAGGCAGGGGGATGGCTACACCTTC. Protein sequence: CASSYRQGDGYTF.

V is TRBV25-1 and J is TRBJ1-2, with 9 nucleotides matching TRBD1. Germline-derived CDR1 and CDR2 are MGHDK and SYGVNS. V dropped 6 bases and J dropped 2; count of bases not matched to a gene: 1. This CDR3 comprises 13 residues. The CDR3 sequence: CASRGTGNYGYTF. CDR3 nucleotides: TGTGCCAGCAGGGGGACAGGGAACTATGGCTACACCTTC.

The gene calls are TRBV7-8 and TRBJ2-3; no firm D call. V was clipped by 3 bases and J by 2 bases, with 9 bases between them. From germline, CDR1 is SGHVS and CDR2 FQNEAQ. This CDR3 has 14 residues. The CDR3 loop is CASSFARNTDTQYF. In nucleotides, the CDR3 is TGTGCCAGCAGCTTTGCTAGAAACACAGATACGCAGTATTTT.

This clone has just a few counts. This rearrangement joins TRBV4-2 to TRBJ2-7, with 9 bases matching TRBD1. CDR1 is LGHNA and CDR2 is YNFKEQ in the germline V gene. After removal of 0 bases from V and 5 bases from J, the junction contained 5 bases not matched to a gene. The CDR3 runs to 15 residues. The CDR3 sequence: CASSQDNRGLDEQYF. DNA for the CDR3: TGTGCCAGCAGCCAAGATAACAGGGGGCTCGACGAGCAGTACTTC.

V gene TRBV28 combines with J gene TRBJ1-1; 8 bases are shared with TRBD1. The ends lost 3 bases at V and 6 bases at J; junction bases unmatched: 6. The germline gives CDR1 MDHEN, CDR2 SYDVKM. The length of the CDR3 is 14 residues. CDR3 sequence: CASSLWGTGAEAFF. In nucleotides, the CDR3 is TGTGCCAGCAGTTTGTGGGGGACAGGTGCTGAAGCTTTCTTT.